The clone carrying this T cell receptor (beta chain) is labeled large. Its specificity is unknown. This entry is derived from a study of spatial heterogeneity in lung cancer. Study outcomes and limitations: In tumors, expanded intratumoral alpha and beta TCR counts tracked mutation counts.

TCRdb itself ran the 5' RACE reads through MiXCR, one entry per CDR3 protein. The data hold some 3,500 distinct CDR3 sequences, with approximately 15% observed a single time. Regarding time point: sample taken at primary tumor resection. The clonotype comes from a male donor with early-stage non-small cell lung cancer. The sample in question was lung tumor tissue, obtained at surgery.

Written as DNA, the CDR3 is TGTGCCAGCAGAGGGACTAGCTGGAATGAGCAGTTCTTC. Its translation is CASRGTSWNEQFF. This chain joins TRBV6-5 and TRBJ2-1, with TRBD2 matching over 9 bases. The germline gives CDR1 MNHEY, CDR2 SVGAGI. The CDR3 covers 13 residues. Trimming at V came to 6 bases and at J to 7 bases, leaving 4 bases not matched to a gene.